This TCR beta chain was recorded in a study of cytomegalovirus exposure and HLA in healthy donors. This clone has only a few counts. Its antigen remains unidentified. Primers included in the PCR were 60 Vbeta and 13 Jbeta primers. Generated by immunoSEQ multiplex PCR, the TCRdb table keeps only in-frame clones and is missing some. The sample holds roughly 150,000 clones, 60% to 80% seen once. V was pared by 7 bases and J by 7 bases, with 9 bases between. Germline loops: CDR1 MDHEN, CDR2 SYDVKM. The CDR3 consists of 11 residues. Study results and limitations: A prior analysis recorded that most TCR beta V segments were productive about 87% or about 30% of the time. The listing of 150 or so TCR beta chains classed them as cytomegalovirus-associated.

Sequenced sample: PBMCs. The genes are TRBV28 and TRBJ2-3, with D perhaps TRBD2 (5 bases). The receptor was derived from a male donor in good health and CMV-seronegative. CDR3 sequence reads: CASIAGNTQYF. The CDR3 nucleotides are TGTGCCAGCATTGCCGGGAATACGCAGTATTTT.